These 4 T cell receptor beta chains were sequenced from one sample in a study of blood T cells in healthy people across ages. Primers used in a second PCR of roughly 7 to 11 cycles were a sample-barcoded 5' primer and a J-beta primer mix. TCRdb re-analysed the 5' RACE reads in MiXCR, keeping a single row per CDR3 protein. The sample has about 900,000 distinct CDR3 sequences; 55% to 65% are singletons. Source material: blood. The origin of the receptors is a man aged 30 to 45 in good health.

The chain joins TRBV14 to TRBJ2-7; either TRBD1 or TRBD2 may supply D (5 bases each). The CDR3 is made up of 15 amino acids. CDR1 is SGHDN, CDR2 FVKESK, per germline. V shed 0 bases and J shed 9 bases, with 18 bases lying between them. CDR3 sequence: CASSQEGTLGWTQYF. CDR3 coding DNA: TGTGCCAGCAGCCAAGAGGGGACCCTAGGGTGGACGCAGTACTTC.

This clonotype was detected a few times. The chain carries TRBV9 and TRBJ2-7; 11 bases are a match to TRBD1. The J call is in doubt because the DNA end fits TRBJ2-5 better. Germline V gene data show CDR1 as SGDLS and CDR2 as YYNGEE. This CDR3 is 16 amino acids long. The CDR3 DNA reads as TGTGCCAGCAGCTCCCGCTCGGGACAGGGGGGGGAGACCCAGTACTTC. Translation: CASSSRSGQGGETQYF.

CDR3 nucleotide sequence: TGTGCCAGCAGCTTAGCGCCCGAGTACCGGGAGACCCAGTACTTC. It specifies CASSLAPEYRETQYF. This chain joins TRBV7-6 and TRBJ2-5; D unclear. The ends were cut back, 0 bases at V and 5 bases at J, with 13 bases in the middle. CDR1 is SGHVS, CDR2 FNYEAQ, per germline. CDR3 length equals 15 residues.

The rearrangement links TRBV12-3 or TRBV12-4 to TRBJ2-7, with 7 bases matching TRBD1. The CDR3 sequence is 15 residues long. V was pared by 6 bases and J by 2 bases, with 10 bases of the junction left unmatched. Here the CDR3 reads CASSLTGPRAYEQYF. The CDR3 region has the DNA TGTGCCAGCAGCTTGACAGGGCCGAGAGCCTACGAGCAGTACTTC.